This T cell receptor (beta chain) was found in a study of CD4 T cells in relation to SARS-CoV-2 and coronaviruses. About the study: After nine to eleven days of antigen culture, PBMC TCR beta CDR3s were sequenced. Study observations and caveats: Each donor contributed either pre-pandemic or post-infection samples, not both.

Before the COVID-19 pandemic, during about 2011-2019, CD4+ T cells were taken from unexposed donors. Isolation of CD4+ T cells took place after about eleven days in culture. Repertoires were generated with immunoSEQ multiplex PCR, while TCRdb's copy carries only in-frame clones and drops some. Among about 22,000 clones, over 70% were seen once, and the ten largest hold about 16%. Per the germline V gene, CDR1 is SNHLY and CDR2 is FYNNEI. After removal of 1 base from V and 7 bases from J, the junction contained 3 bases not matched to a gene. There are 13 residues in the CDR3. This clone was detected once. Its antigen is currently unknown.

The chain links TRBV2 to TRBJ1-2, with 7 bases that match TRBD1. The sequencing sample was made of CD4+ T cells from PBMCs, cultured in vitro. The TCR sequence derives from a human donor in good health. The CDR3 sequence: CASSEEGAAGYTF. In DNA, the CDR3 is TGTGCCAGCAGTGAAGAGGGGGCTGCTGGCTACACCTTC. The variable domain in full, with the rest retrieved from reference TRBV2 and TRBJ1-2, is EPEVTQTPSHQVTQMGQEVILRCVPISNHLYFYWYRQILGQKVEFLVSFYNNEISEKSEIFDDQFSVERPDGSNFTLKIRSTKLEDSAMYFCASSEEGAAGYTFGSGTRLTVV.